This T cell receptor beta chain appears in the sequencing data of a study of tumor-infiltrating lymphocytes in primary liver carcinoma. The CDR3 is 14 residues long. V was clipped by 7 bases and J by 11 bases, with 18 bases between them. With a constant-region primer, TCR beta cDNA was made from 450 to 550 ng of total RNA. Employing slightly modified ARM-PCR, three nested multiplex PCR rounds were run, and these gave rise to the TCR beta libraries. A C-beta reverse primer and TRBV1-TRBV30 forward primers served in each of the first two PCR rounds, at around 10 cycles apiece. One entry per CDR3 protein results from TCRdb running MiXCR on the multiplex PCR reads. The data hold about 190,000 distinct CDR3 sequences, with 85% observed a single time. Co-extraction of both nucleic acids (RNA and DNA) used about 17-31 mg of unsorted bulk tissue.

The chain couples TRBV12-3 or TRBV12-4 to TRBJ1-6, with TRBD1 as a possible D gene (5 bases). This clonotype originated in a man aged 40-50 years with primary liver carcinoma and hepatitis B virus infection. Material for sequencing was tumor tissue from primary liver carcinoma. In DNA, the CDR3 is TGTGCCAGCACTCTAAGCGGGGCTGGAACACCCCTCCACTTT. It specifies CASTLSGAGTPLHF.